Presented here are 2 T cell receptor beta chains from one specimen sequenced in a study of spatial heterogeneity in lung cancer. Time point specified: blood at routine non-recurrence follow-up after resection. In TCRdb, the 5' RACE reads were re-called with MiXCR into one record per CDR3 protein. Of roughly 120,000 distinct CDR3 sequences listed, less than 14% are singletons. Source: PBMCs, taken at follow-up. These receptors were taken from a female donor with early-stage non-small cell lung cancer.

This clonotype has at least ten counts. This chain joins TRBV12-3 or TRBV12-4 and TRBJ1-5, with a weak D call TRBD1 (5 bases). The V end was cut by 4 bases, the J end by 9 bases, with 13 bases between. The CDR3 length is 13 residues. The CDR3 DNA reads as TGTGCCAGCAGTTCCCGGGACTCCCTGCCCCAGCATTTT. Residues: CASSSRDSLPQHF.

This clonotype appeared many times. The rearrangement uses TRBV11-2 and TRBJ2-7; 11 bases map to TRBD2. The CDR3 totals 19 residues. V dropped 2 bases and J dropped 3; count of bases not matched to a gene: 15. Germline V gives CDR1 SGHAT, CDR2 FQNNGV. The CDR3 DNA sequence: TGTGCCAGCAGCTTATCTCCCCAACTAGCGGGAGTTAGGGACTACGAGCAGTACGTC. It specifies CASSLSPQLAGVRDYEQYV.